This passage covers 17 T cell receptor beta chains from one sample sequenced in a study of molecular identifiers for immune sequencing clone quantification. TCRdb recomputed calls from the PCR reads with MiXCR, one row per CDR3 protein. There are some 93,000 distinct CDR3 sequences in the sample; over 20% occur only once, and 1% to 1.2% lies in the top ten. The sample comprised naive CD8+ T cells from blood, with Jurkat cell RNA spiked in. Subset reported: FACS-sorted CD8+CD4-CCR7+CD45RA+ naive T cells. The receptor set was obtained from a human donor in good health. Some libraries in this study had Jurkat cell RNA spiked in.

This clonotype turned up a few times. The J gene is TRBJ2-2, the V gene TRBV3-1; no clear D gene. The CDR3 length is 11 residues. Germline V lookup: CDR1 LGHDT, CDR2 YNNKEL (reference sequence). Trimming removed 3 bases at V and 8 bases at J, with 4 bases between. DNA of the CDR3: TGTGCCAGCAGCCATAAGGGGGAGCTGTTTTTT. Encoded protein: CASSHKGELFF.

About this clonotype: This could be a read error, since a much larger clone is one nucleotide away. V usage is TRBV9 and J usage is TRBJ2-3; TRBD2 is a possible D gene (6 bases). The CDR3 sequence is 15 residues long. Trimming removed 7 bases from V and 6 bases from J, with 21 bases in between. Looked up from germline, CDR1 is SGDLS and CDR2 is YYNGEE. The CDR3 loop is CASGFSRAGWDTQYF. The CDR3 bases are TGTGCCAGCGGCTTCTCCCGTGCGGGGTGGGATACGCAGTATTTT.

This clonotype has more than one count but fewer than ten. A clone one base away is much larger, so this may be a read error. The chain links TRBV28 to TRBJ2-3; D ambiguous. This CDR3 is 17 amino acids long. Per the germline V gene, CDR1 is MDHEN and CDR2 is SYDVKM. CDR3 nucleotides: TGTGCCAGCAGTCCCGCCCGACACAAGACACGCACAGATGCGCAGTATTTT. This gives the protein CASSPARHKTRTDAQYF. Variable domain in full (rest from reference TRBV28 and TRBJ2-3): DVKVTQSSRYLVKRTGEKVFLECVQDMDHENMFWYRQDPGLGLRLIYFSYDVKMKEKGDIPEGYSVSREKKERFSLILESASTNQTSMYLCASSPARHKTRTDAQYFGPGTRLTVL.

The chain has TRBV7-9 and TRBJ2-7, with D perhaps TRBD1 (6 bases). The CDR3 contains 13 residues. CDR1 and CDR2 from the germline V gene are SEHNR and FQNEAQ (reference sequence). V was cut by 5 bases and J by 5 bases, with 13 bases left in between. The CDR3 loop is CASSITGPHEQYF. The CDR3 DNA is TGTGCCAGCAGCATAACAGGGCCCCACGAGCAGTACTTC.

With respect to this clonotype: A clone one base away is much larger, so this may be a read error. This CDR3 reads CASSPADYTSYEQYF. In DNA, the CDR3 is TGTGCCAGCAGCCCCGCGGACTACACTAGCTACGAGCAGTACTTC. The chain is built from TRBV5-6 and TRBJ2-7, with TRBD2 as a possible D gene (6 bases). The V gene lost 4 bases and the J gene lost 3 bases, with 17 bases spanning the gap. CDR1 is SGHDT, CDR2 YYEEEE, per germline. This CDR3 spans 15 amino acids.

This clonotype has at least ten counts. V usage is TRBV29-1 and J usage is TRBJ2-2; D uncertain. Germline values: CDR1 SQVTM, CDR2 ANQGSEA. This CDR3 has 13 amino acids. Trimming took off 0 bases at V and 4 bases at J, with 6 bases between the two ends. For the CDR3, the DNA is TGCAGCGTTGAAGATGGGGTCACCGGGGAGCTGTTTTTT. Its protein product is CSVEDGVTGELFF.

Many counts were recorded for this clonotype. The V gene is TRBV12-3 or TRBV12-4, the J gene TRBJ2-5, with unresolved D. CDR3 length: 14 residues. V gave up 5 bases and J gave up 3 bases, with 13 bases separating them. The CDR3 region has the DNA TGTGCCAGCAGTACTTGGACCGAGGAAGAGACCCAGTACTTC. It specifies CASSTWTEEETQYF.

At least ten counts were recorded for this clonotype. The chain links TRBV23-1 to TRBJ1-2; D may be TRBD1 (5 bases). TRBV23-1 belongs to the ORF category, with a function that is uncertain. This CDR3 is built from 14 residues. Trimming took off 4 bases at V and 6 bases at J, with 15 bases between the two ends. CDR3 region: CASSPCPGRDGYTF. DNA for the CDR3: TGCGCCAGCAGTCCTTGTCCAGGGAGGGATGGCTACACCTTC.

This clonotype was observed many times. J is TRBJ2-3 and V is TRBV5-4; 7 bases align to TRBD2. Unmatched junction bases numbered 1, after V lost 3 bases and J lost 0 bases. CDR1 and CDR2 (germline): SGHNT, YYREEE (reference sequence). The CDR3 is made up of 14 amino acids. The CDR3 reads CASSWGGSTDTQYF. The CDR3 nucleotides read TGTGCCAGCAGCTGGGGGGGAAGCACAGATACGCAGTATTTT.

This clonotype appeared many times. The V gene is TRBV9, the J gene TRBJ1-1; 9 bases fit TRBD1. The CDR3 totals 15 residues. V lost 0 bases and J lost 1; bases outside the gene matches: 1. Germline V gene data show CDR1 as SGDLS and CDR2 as YYNGEE. In DNA, the CDR3 is TGTGCCAGCAGCGTAGGGACAGGGGCGAACACTGAAGCTTTCTTT. Its protein is CASSVGTGANTEAFF.

CDR3 sequence reads: CASSSGTGVPEAFF. DNA of the CDR3: TGTGCCAGCAGCTCCGGGACAGGGGTTCCTGAAGCTTTCTTT. This chain uses TRBV7-9 with TRBJ1-1; TRBD1 agrees at 10 bases. The CDR3 runs to 14 residues. Unmatched junction bases numbered 5, after V lost 4 bases and J lost 6 bases. Germline V gene data show CDR1 as SEHNR and CDR2 as FQNEAQ (reference sequence).

This clonotype has only a few counts. This chain joins TRBV2 and TRBJ1-4; no reliable D call. Germline lookup yields CDR1 SNHLY and CDR2 FYNNEI. V dropped 5 bases and J dropped 5 bases, with 12 bases sitting between them. This CDR3 spans 14 amino acids. In DNA form, the CDR3 reads TGTGCCAGCAGTCGTAAGAGACGGAATGAAAAACTGTTTTTT. This sequence encodes CASSRKRRNEKLFF.

This clonotype was seen just once. It may be a read error: a sequence one base away is much more abundant. DNA for the CDR3: TGCGCCAGCAGCTTGGCGTACGACGGGGCTACAGGCGATGAGCAGTTCTTC. Its translation: CASSLAYDGATGDEQFF. The V and J genes are TRBV5-1 and TRBJ2-1; perhaps D is TRBD1 or TRBD2 (5 bases each). Between the trimmed V and J ends, which lost 0 bases and 8 bases, there was a span of 21 bases. The germline gives CDR1 SGHRS, CDR2 YFSETQ. The CDR3 covers 17 residues.

This clonotype was seen many times. The chain is built from TRBV29-1 and TRBJ2-3; D may match TRBD1 or TRBD2 (6 bases each). The CDR3 is 13 residues long. The germline CDR1 and CDR2 sequences are SQVTM and ANQGSEA. Trimming cost V 4 bases and J 3 bases, with 11 bases left between them. CDR3 protein: CSVVGGLTDTQYF. CDR3 bases: TGCAGCGTTGTTGGGGGGCTAACAGATACGCAGTATTTT.

This clonotype has a count of ten or more. The chain is built from TRBV4-1 and TRBJ1-1; 11 nucleotides match TRBD1. Trimming took 1 base from V and 1 from J; bases not matched to a gene: 8. The germline gives CDR1 MGHRA, CDR2 YSYEKL. The CDR3 contains 18 residues. CDR3 bases: TGCGCCAGCAGCCAAGTTCTGGGACAGGGGGTTAGGAACACTGAAGCTTTCTTT. This gives the protein CASSQVLGQGVRNTEAFF.

This clonotype was picked up many times. The genes are TRBV29-1 and TRBJ2-7; unclear D gene. The CDR3 sequence is 13 residues long. The ends were cut back, 2 bases at V and 1 base at J, with 9 bases in the middle. Looked up from germline, CDR1 is SQVTM and CDR2 is ANQGSEA. CDR3 in amino acids: CSVELDGSYEQYF. As DNA, the CDR3 is TGCAGCGTTGAACTGGACGGATCCTACGAGCAGTACTTC.

In its sample, this clonotype was seen many times. This chain joins TRBV24-1 and TRBJ2-1, with TRBD2 identical over 7 bases. This CDR3 has 16 amino acids. J was trimmed by 8 bases and V by 8 bases; bases with no gene match: 17. CDR1 and CDR2 (germline): KGHDR, SFDVKD. In nucleotides, the CDR3 is TGTGCCACCATGAAAAACCCCGGGGAGGGCCTTGATGAGCAGTTCTTC. This translates into CATMKNPGEGLDEQFF.